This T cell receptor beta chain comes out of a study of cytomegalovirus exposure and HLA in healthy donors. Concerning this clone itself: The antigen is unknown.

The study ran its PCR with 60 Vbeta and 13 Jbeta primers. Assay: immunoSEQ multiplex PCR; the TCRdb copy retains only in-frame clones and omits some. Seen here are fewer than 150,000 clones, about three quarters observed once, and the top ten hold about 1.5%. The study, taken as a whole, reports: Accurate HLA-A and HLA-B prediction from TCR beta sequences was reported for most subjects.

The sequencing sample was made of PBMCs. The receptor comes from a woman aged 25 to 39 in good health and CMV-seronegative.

CDR3 sequence reads: CASSQERSTYQEAFF. The CDR3 DNA reads as TGCGCCAGCAGCCAAGAACGATCGACTTATCAAGAAGCTTTCTTT. The chain uses TRBV4-1 and TRBJ1-1; D gene ambiguous. CDR1 is MGHRA and CDR2 is YSYEKL in the germline V gene. Trimming cost V 0 bases and J 8 bases, with 16 bases left between them. CDR3 length: 15 residues.